These T cell receptor beta chains were read from a single sample in a study of CD8 T cells in ankylosing spondylitis. Using its own MiXCR run on the 5' RACE reads, TCRdb lists one record per CDR3 protein. The table has around 220,000 distinct CDR3 sequences, about 18% seen once; the top ten hold about 39%. Source material: blood, either unsorted or a sorted T cell fraction (not recorded which). These receptors were collected from a male donor with ankylosing spondylitis. The CDR3 runs from the conserved cysteine through the conserved F or W.

CDR3aa: CAMRGQGEAGELFF
v_gene: TRBV10-3
j_gene: TRBJ2-2

CDR3aa: CASSLEGQQFF
v_gene: TRBV7-9
j_gene: TRBJ2-1

CDR3aa: CASSQGRGKNIQYF
v_gene: TRBV5-6
j_gene: TRBJ2-4

CDR3aa: CASSIARLNNEQLF
v_gene: TRBV19
j_gene: TRBJ2-1

CDR3aa: CASSPRTGTRLNEQFF
v_gene: TRBV7-9
j_gene: TRBJ2-1

CDR3aa: CASRTILRKLDEQFF
v_gene: TRBV6-2/TRBV6-3
j_gene: TRBJ2-1

CDR3aa: CASSLGGSYSYEQYF
v_gene: TRBV28
j_gene: TRBJ2-7

CDR3aa: CSVESGGHTEAFF
v_gene: TRBV29-1
j_gene: TRBJ1-1

CDR3aa: CASSFSASTDTQYF
v_gene: TRBV7-9
j_gene: TRBJ2-3

CDR3aa: CASRRPGQFKYSNQPQHF
v_gene: TRBV23-1
j_gene: TRBJ1-5

CDR3aa: CASSSGTPSLGNVLTF
v_gene: TRBV5-6
j_gene: TRBJ2-6

CDR3aa: CASSLEGGAPVYEQFF
v_gene: TRBV5-1
j_gene: TRBJ2-1

CDR3aa: CASSSNLQGYTGELFF
v_gene: TRBV5-1
j_gene: TRBJ2-2

CDR3aa: CASSLRGPRRNEGKLFF
v_gene: TRBV27
j_gene: TRBJ1-4

CDR3aa: CASRTGFRDEQYF
v_gene: TRBV27
j_gene: TRBJ2-7

CDR3aa: CASSLGQLNQPQHF
v_gene: TRBV27
j_gene: TRBJ1-5

CDR3aa: CASSLVGDLAYEQYF
v_gene: TRBV7-8
j_gene: TRBJ2-7

CDR3aa: CASSFIAGGTDTQYF
v_gene: TRBV7-2
j_gene: TRBJ2-3

CDR3aa: CASSHLLDSYTDTQYF
v_gene: TRBV6-5
j_gene: TRBJ2-3

CDR3aa: CSARVPSSYEQYF
v_gene: TRBV20-1
j_gene: TRBJ2-7

CDR3aa: CASSIHGRPSYNEQFF
v_gene: TRBV19
j_gene: TRBJ2-1

CDR3aa: CASSSEREGPPEQYF
v_gene: TRBV12-3/TRBV12-4
j_gene: TRBJ2-7

CDR3aa: CASSYSVRGGDTEAFF
v_gene: TRBV6-2/TRBV6-3
j_gene: TRBJ1-1

CDR3aa: CASSLLQWDLYGYTF
v_gene: TRBV5-5
j_gene: TRBJ1-2

CDR3aa: CASRDGLNTEAFF
v_gene: TRBV10-1
j_gene: TRBJ1-1

CDR3aa: CASSPRGRNTEAFF
v_gene: TRBV7-9
j_gene: TRBJ1-1

CDR3aa: CASSPGTGHGYTF
v_gene: TRBV5-5
j_gene: TRBJ1-2

CDR3aa: CSASSTGTYPYNEQFF
v_gene: TRBV20-1
j_gene: TRBJ2-1

CDR3aa: CSVVARDEQFF
v_gene: TRBV29-1
j_gene: TRBJ2-1

CDR3aa: CAWIFGTEANF
v_gene: TRBV30
j_gene: TRBJ2-1

CDR3aa: CASSLSGGASDTQYF
v_gene: TRBV7-8
j_gene: TRBJ2-3

CDR3aa: CASSQDPQGGYYGYTF
v_gene: TRBV3-1
j_gene: TRBJ1-2

CDR3aa: CASSELDPNTEAFF
v_gene: TRBV6-1
j_gene: TRBJ1-1

CDR3aa: CASGLVGYNEQFF
v_gene: TRBV12-5
j_gene: TRBJ2-1

CDR3aa: CASSEEYVQFF
v_gene: TRBV2
j_gene: TRBJ2-1

CDR3aa: CASSISPSLNEQFF
v_gene: TRBV19
j_gene: TRBJ2-1

CDR3aa: CASSLSNSYEQYF
v_gene: TRBV27
j_gene: TRBJ2-7

CDR3aa: CASSFMPSPGGTGELFF
v_gene: TRBV9
j_gene: TRBJ2-2

CDR3aa: CASRTSGNAIWANVLTF
v_gene: TRBV7-9
j_gene: TRBJ2-6

CDR3aa: CASSSRGEHEQYF
v_gene: TRBV7-9
j_gene: TRBJ2-7

CDR3aa: CASREDTYEQYF
v_gene: TRBV12-3/TRBV12-4
j_gene: TRBJ2-7

CDR3aa: CASSFLRQGDTDTQYF
v_gene: TRBV7-2
j_gene: TRBJ2-3

CDR3aa: CASSKGQGSYEQYF
v_gene: TRBV13
j_gene: TRBJ2-7

CDR3aa: CASSLHQGGLYNEQFF
v_gene: TRBV7-6
j_gene: TRBJ2-1

CDR3aa: CSVATGGVGTDTQYF
v_gene: TRBV29-1
j_gene: TRBJ2-3

CDR3aa: CASSLLVQLAGYNEQFF
v_gene: TRBV12-3/TRBV12-4
j_gene: TRBJ2-1

CDR3aa: CATSASGSTDTQYF
v_gene: TRBV24-1
j_gene: TRBJ2-3

CDR3aa: CASSVDHTYEQYF
v_gene: TRBV9
j_gene: TRBJ2-7

CDR3aa: CASGTLTGGNTIYF
v_gene: TRBV12-3/TRBV12-4
j_gene: TRBJ1-3

CDR3aa: CASSFRKAGGETQYF
v_gene: TRBV12-3/TRBV12-4
j_gene: TRBJ2-5

CDR3aa: CASSWASYNEQFF
v_gene: TRBV6-5
j_gene: TRBJ2-1

CDR3aa: CASRGGLGEAFF
v_gene: TRBV28
j_gene: TRBJ1-1

CDR3aa: CASSLGYSGESSGVATQYF
v_gene: TRBV7-6
j_gene: TRBJ2-3

CDR3aa: CASSQDRAGGELFF
v_gene: TRBV4-1
j_gene: TRBJ2-2